This T cell receptor (beta chain) was captured in a study of T cells in Graves' hyperthyroidism and ophthalmopathy. Turning to the study itself: At the time of initial diagnosis and before any treatment, peripheral blood was collected.

This clonotype occurred many times. Each 10 ml fresh peripheral blood draw supplied the PBMCs. Amplification of TCR beta CDR3 regions was performed using RNA transcripts as template. HTBI primers were the set used in a first-round RT-PCR of the TCR CDR3. One entry per CDR3 protein, called by TCRdb with MiXCR from the multiplex PCR reads. There are some 500,000 distinct CDR3 sequences in the sample; under 15% occur only once, and roughly 17% lies in the top ten. The V and J ends lost 1 base and 7 bases respectively, with 11 bases between them. CDR1 is SEHNR, CDR2 FQNEAQ, per germline (reference sequence). The CDR3 sequence is 14 residues long.

This TCR was recovered from a woman in her late teens or twenties with Graves' hyperthyroidism. J is TRBJ2-1 and V is TRBV7-9, with D perhaps matching TRBD1 (5 bases). Sequencing was done on a sample of blood. Here the CDR3 reads CASSLVRAGNEQFF. DNA of the CDR3: TGTGCCAGCAGCTTAGTTCGGGCAGGGAATGAGCAGTTCTTC.